This T cell receptor (beta chain) comes out of a study of Ad26.COV2.S vaccination and SARS-CoV-2 variants. Study-wide results and limits: Measurements of TCR breadth and depth may have given underestimates of the total T cell responses.

V shed 5 bases and J shed 1 base, with 6 bases lying between them. The CDR3 is 13 residues long. As to this clone: Its specificity is not known.

Treatment in this sample: about 20 received Ad26.COV2.S at low or high dose, single or two shots; about five received placebo; per-sample allocation not given. It was on day 63 after the first vaccine or placebo injection that samples were taken. Only in-frame clones appear in the TCRdb table, and some are missing; sequencing was by immunoSEQ multiplex PCR. This sample has 300,000 to 400,000 clones; approximately 81% occur once, and the top ten carry roughly 3.3%. The V gene is TRBV12-3 or TRBV12-4, the J gene TRBJ1-3; D not resolved. The sequence came from a person between 18 and 59 years old who received the Ad26.COV2.S COVID-19 vaccine or a placebo. This material consisted of peripheral blood, taken in a trial of Ad26.COV2.S vaccine versus placebo. The CDR3, as DNA: TGTGCCAGCAGTCCCAGATCTGGAAACACCATATATTTT. Translation gives CASSPRSGNTIYF.